The 14 T cell receptor beta chains listed next were all sequenced from one sample in a study of cytomegalovirus exposure and HLA in healthy donors. The primer mix had 60 Vbeta and 13 Jbeta primers. Sequencing used immunoSEQ multiplex PCR; TCRdb keeps in-frame clones, though not all of them. The repertoire holds approximately 73,000 clones, with around 60% as singletons. The sequencing input was PBMCs. Every receptor here comes from a young man in good health and CMV-seropositive.

J is TRBJ2-1 and V is TRBV28; no reliable D call. Trimming took 3 bases from V and 5 from J, leaving 8 bases between them. Germline CDR1 MDHEN, CDR2 SYDVKM. This CDR3 comprises 13 residues. CDR3 region: CASSFVADNEQFF. DNA of the CDR3: TGTGCCAGCAGTTTTGTTGCGGACAATGAGCAGTTCTTC. Full variable domain (outside the CDR3, taken from reference TRBV28 and TRBJ2-1): DVKVTQSSRYLVKRTGEKVFLECVQDMDHENMFWYRQDPGLGLRLIYFSYDVKMKEKGDIPEGYSVSREKKERFSLILESASTNQTSMYLCASSFVADNEQFFGPGTRLTVL.

This chain uses TRBV15 with TRBJ1-1, with 10 bases fitting TRBD1. Trimming at V came to 2 bases and at J to 1 base, leaving 7 bases not matched to a gene. Germline-derived CDR1 and CDR2 are LNHNV and YYDKDF (reference sequence). The CDR3 spans 17 residues. This CDR3 is CATSRPDRGQRNTEAFF. The CDR3 DNA reads as TGTGCCACCAGCAGACCAGACAGGGGGCAACGGAACACTGAAGCTTTCTTT.

The V call is TRBV6-1, the J call TRBJ2-7; possible D gene TRBD1, 5 bases. The germline V gene encodes CDR1 MNHNS and CDR2 SASEGT. The V and J ends lost 3 bases and 0 bases respectively, with 12 bases between them. The CDR3 is made up of 15 amino acids. CDR3 nucleotide sequence: TGTGCCAGCAGTGACGACACAGGATACTCCTACGAGCAGTACTTC. It yields the protein CASSDDTGYSYEQYF.

The chain uses TRBV9 and TRBJ2-3, with 12 bases identical to TRBD2. Looked up from germline, CDR1 is SGDLS and CDR2 is YYNGEE. The CDR3 loop spans 14 amino acids. V trimming: 4 bases; J trimming: 5 bases; junction bases outside the gene matches: 2. The CDR3, as DNA: TGTGCCAGCAGCTCGGGACTAGCGGGAGATACGCAGTATTTT. Translating it yields CASSSGLAGDTQYF.

This chain links TRBV5-6 with TRBJ2-5; TRBD1 matches 9 bases. CDR1 and CDR2 (germline): SGHDT, YYEEEE. The CDR3 contains 15 residues. V lost 4 bases, J lost 5 bases, and 9 bases stayed unmatched. This CDR3 is CASSRAQGAGETQYF. For the CDR3, the DNA is TGTGCCAGCAGCCGAGCACAGGGGGCTGGGGAGACCCAGTACTTC.

This clone has just a few counts. V is TRBV28 and J is TRBJ2-5; D is uncertain. Germline CDR1 is MDHEN and CDR2 is SYDVKM. The CDR3 runs to 14 residues. V lost 7 bases to trimming and J lost 0 bases, with 12 bases between them. The CDR3, as DNA: TGTGCCAGCACCCCCCGGTCCCACCAAGAGACCCAGTACTTC. Its protein product is CASTPRSHQETQYF.

The rearrangement joins TRBV15 to TRBJ1-1, with a weak D call TRBD1 (5 bases). The germline V gene has CDR1 LNHNV and CDR2 YYDKDF (reference sequence). This CDR3 region has 13 residues. Trimming left V 5 bases short and J 2 bases short, with 9 bases between. The CDR3 reads CATSRWGNTEAFF. The CDR3 DNA reads as TGTGCCACCAGCCGTTGGGGCAACACTGAAGCTTTCTTT.

CDR3 amino acids: CASSSTGGNTGELFF. In nucleotides, the CDR3 is TGTGCCAGCAGCTCGACGGGGGGGAACACCGGGGAGCTGTTTTTT. This chain links TRBV7-2 with TRBJ2-2, with 7 positions matching TRBD2. In germline, CDR1 is SGHTA, CDR2 FQGNSA. The CDR3 extends over 15 amino acids. V shed 4 bases, J shed 1 base, and the junction held 3 bases outside the gene matches.

The V call is TRBV27, the J call TRBJ2-3; 11 nucleotides align to TRBD1. There are 15 residues in the CDR3. The J segment lost 5 bases and the V segment lost 8 bases, leaving 9 bases of the junction unmatched. Germline V gene lookup returns CDR1 MNHEY and CDR2 SMNVEV (reference sequence). The CDR3 region is CASGWDRGYLDTQYF. The CDR3 DNA sequence: TGTGCCAGCGGGTGGGACAGGGGGTATTTAGATACGCAGTATTTT.

The V call is TRBV11-1, the J call TRBJ2-6; a possible D gene is TRBD2 (6 bases). The CDR3 length is 16 residues. Per the germline V gene, CDR1 is SGHAT and CDR2 is FQDESV (reference sequence). The V end lost 6 bases, the J end lost 1 base, and 13 bases lay between the germline ends. As DNA, the CDR3 is TGTGCCAGCAGACGCTGGGAGGAGTCTGGGGCCAACGTCCTGACTTTC. This sequence encodes CASRRWEESGANVLTF.

This clone was seen more than once but under ten times. This chain uses TRBV30 with TRBJ2-7; maybe TRBD1 (5 bases). This CDR3 has 16 amino acids. Germline-derived CDR1 and CDR2 are GTSNPN and SVGIG (reference sequence). The ends were cut back, 0 bases at V and 4 bases at J, with 19 bases in the middle. The CDR3 sequence: CAWSVYQAGSKYEQYF. In DNA form, the CDR3 reads TGTGCCTGGAGTGTTTATCAGGCAGGGTCGAAATACGAGCAGTACTTC.

This rearrangement joins TRBV14 to TRBJ2-5, with D possibly TRBD1 on 5 matching bases. Per germline, CDR1 SGHDN and CDR2 FVKESK. V was clipped by 5 bases and J by 5 bases, with 21 bases between them. The CDR3 contains 16 residues. In nucleotides, the CDR3 is TGTGCCAGCAGCTCCCAGCGACTTCTAGGGGCGGAGACCCAGTACTTC. Amino acids: CASSSQRLLGAETQYF.

In this sample, this clone turned up a few times. V usage is TRBV6-5 and J usage is TRBJ1-4; TRBD1 matches at 7 bases. V was pared by 0 bases and J by 11 bases, with 3 bases of the junction left unmatched. The CDR3 contains 13 residues. The germline CDR1 and CDR2 sequences are MNHEY and SVGAGI. CDR3 sequence reads: CASSYSKGQKLFF. In DNA, the CDR3 is TGTGCCAGCAGTTACTCCAAGGGACAGAAACTGTTTTTT.

The chain recombines TRBV7-7 with TRBJ2-1; 12 bases map to TRBD1. CDR3 length: 15 amino acids. After removal of 5 bases from V and 8 bases from J, the junction contained 7 bases not matched to a gene. Germline CDR1 reads SSHAT; CDR2 reads FNYEAQ (reference sequence). The CDR3 region has the DNA TGTGCCAGCAGCGGAGGGACAGGGGGCGTGGATGAGCAGTTCTTC. Its translation is CASSGGTGGVDEQFF.